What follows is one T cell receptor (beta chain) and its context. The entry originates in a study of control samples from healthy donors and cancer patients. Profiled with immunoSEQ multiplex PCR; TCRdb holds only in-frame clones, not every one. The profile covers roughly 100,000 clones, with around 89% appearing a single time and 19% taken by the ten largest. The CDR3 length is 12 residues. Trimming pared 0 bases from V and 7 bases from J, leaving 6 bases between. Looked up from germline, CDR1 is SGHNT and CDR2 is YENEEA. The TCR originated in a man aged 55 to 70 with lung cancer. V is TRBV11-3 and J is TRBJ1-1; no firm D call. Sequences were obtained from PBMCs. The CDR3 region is CASSLDRSEAFF. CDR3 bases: TGTGCCAGCAGCTTAGACAGGAGTGAAGCTTTCTTT.